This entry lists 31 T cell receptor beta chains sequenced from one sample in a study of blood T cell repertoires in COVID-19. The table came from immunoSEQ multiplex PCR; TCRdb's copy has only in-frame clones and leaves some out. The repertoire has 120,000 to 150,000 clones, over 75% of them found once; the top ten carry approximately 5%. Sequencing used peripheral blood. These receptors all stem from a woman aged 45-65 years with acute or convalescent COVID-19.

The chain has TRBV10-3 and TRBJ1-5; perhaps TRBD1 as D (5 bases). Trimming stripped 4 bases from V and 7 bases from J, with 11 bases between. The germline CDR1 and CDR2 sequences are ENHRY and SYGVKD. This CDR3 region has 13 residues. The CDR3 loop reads CAISGQGNQPQHF. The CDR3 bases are TGTGCCATCAGTGGGCAGGGTAACCAGCCCCAGCATTTT.

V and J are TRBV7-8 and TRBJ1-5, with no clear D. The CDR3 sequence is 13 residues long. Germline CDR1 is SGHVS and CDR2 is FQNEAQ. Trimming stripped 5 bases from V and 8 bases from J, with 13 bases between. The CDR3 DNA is TGTGCCAGCAGCCGAATGGGGAGGGAGCCCCAGCATTTT. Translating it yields CASSRMGREPQHF. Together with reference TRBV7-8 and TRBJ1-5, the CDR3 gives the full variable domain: GAGVSQSPRYKVAKRGQDVALRCDPISGHVSLFWYQQALGQGPEFLTYFQNEAQLDKSGLPSDRFFAERPEGSVSTLKIQRTQQEDSAVYLCASSRMGREPQHFGDGTRLSIL.

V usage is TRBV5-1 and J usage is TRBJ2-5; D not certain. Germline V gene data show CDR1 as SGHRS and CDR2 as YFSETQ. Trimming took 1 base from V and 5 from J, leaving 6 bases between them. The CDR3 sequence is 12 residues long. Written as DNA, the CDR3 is TGCGCCAGCAGCTTGAGTGAGGAGACCCAGTACTTC. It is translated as CASSLSEETQYF.

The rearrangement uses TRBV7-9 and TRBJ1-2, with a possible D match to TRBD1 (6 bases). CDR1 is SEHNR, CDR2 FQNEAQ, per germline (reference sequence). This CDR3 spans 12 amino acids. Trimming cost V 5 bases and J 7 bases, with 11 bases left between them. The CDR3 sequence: CASSQTGGGYTF. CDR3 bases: TGTGCCAGCAGCCAGACAGGCGGTGGCTACACCTTC.

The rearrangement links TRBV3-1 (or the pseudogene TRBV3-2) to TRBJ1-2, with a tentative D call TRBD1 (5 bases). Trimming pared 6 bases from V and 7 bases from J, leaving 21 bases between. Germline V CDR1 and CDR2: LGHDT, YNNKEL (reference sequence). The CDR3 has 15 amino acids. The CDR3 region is CASRPPLGGFRGYTF. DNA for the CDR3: TGTGCCAGCAGACCCCCGCTCGGGGGTTTTCGTGGCTACACCTTC.

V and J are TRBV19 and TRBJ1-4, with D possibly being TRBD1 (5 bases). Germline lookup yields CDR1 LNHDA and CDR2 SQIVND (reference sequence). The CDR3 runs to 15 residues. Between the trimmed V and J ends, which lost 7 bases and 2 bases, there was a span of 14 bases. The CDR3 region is CASTVQAGTNEKLFF. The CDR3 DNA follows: TGTGCCAGTACCGTACAGGCAGGGACTAATGAAAAACTGTTTTTT.

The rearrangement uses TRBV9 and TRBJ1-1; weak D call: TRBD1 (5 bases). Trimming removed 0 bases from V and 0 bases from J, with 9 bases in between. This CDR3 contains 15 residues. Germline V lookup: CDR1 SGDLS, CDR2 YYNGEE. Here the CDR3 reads CASSVEPRVNTEAFF. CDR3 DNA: TGTGCCAGCAGCGTAGAACCCAGGGTGAACACTGAAGCTTTCTTT.

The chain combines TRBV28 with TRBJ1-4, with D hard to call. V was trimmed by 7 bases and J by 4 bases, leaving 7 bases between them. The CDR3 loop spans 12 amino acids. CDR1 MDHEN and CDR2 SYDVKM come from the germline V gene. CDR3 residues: CASTGSNEKLFF. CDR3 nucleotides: TGTGCCAGCACTGGGAGTAATGAAAAACTGTTTTTT.

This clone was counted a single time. CDR3 DNA sequence: TGTGCCAGCAGCCAAGGCCAGGCAAAACCTAACTATGGCTACACCTTC. Its protein product is CASSQGQAKPNYGYTF. J is TRBJ1-2 and V is TRBV3-1 (or the pseudogene TRBV3-2); no clear D. CDR3 length equals 16 residues. The germline V gene encodes CDR1 LGHDT and CDR2 YNNKEL (reference sequence). Trimming took off 1 base at V and 0 bases at J, with 12 bases between the two ends.

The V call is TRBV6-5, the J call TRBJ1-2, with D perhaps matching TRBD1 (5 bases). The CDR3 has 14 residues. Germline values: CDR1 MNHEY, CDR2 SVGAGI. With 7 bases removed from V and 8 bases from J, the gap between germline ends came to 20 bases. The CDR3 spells CASTPSRSRGGYTF. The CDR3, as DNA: TGTGCCAGCACCCCCAGCCGTAGTAGGGGCGGCTACACCTTC.

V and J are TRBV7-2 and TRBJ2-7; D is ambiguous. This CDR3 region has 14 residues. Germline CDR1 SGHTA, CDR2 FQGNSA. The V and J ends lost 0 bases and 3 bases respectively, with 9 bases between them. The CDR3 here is CASSLALQDYEQYF. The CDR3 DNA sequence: TGTGCCAGCAGCTTAGCGCTCCAGGACTACGAGCAGTACTTC.

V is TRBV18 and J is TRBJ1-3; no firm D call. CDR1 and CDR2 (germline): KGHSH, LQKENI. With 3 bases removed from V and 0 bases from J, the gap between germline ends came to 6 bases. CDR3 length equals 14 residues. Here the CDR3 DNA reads TGTGCCAGCTCACCCCCGGGCTCTGGAAACACCATATATTTT. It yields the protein CASSPPGSGNTIYF.

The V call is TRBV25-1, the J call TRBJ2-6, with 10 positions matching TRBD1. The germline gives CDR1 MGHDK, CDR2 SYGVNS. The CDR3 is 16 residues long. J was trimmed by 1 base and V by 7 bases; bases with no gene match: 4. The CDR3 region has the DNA TGTGCCAGCACAGGGACAGGGGTATCTGGGGCCAACGTCCTGACTTTC. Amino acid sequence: CASTGTGVSGANVLTF.

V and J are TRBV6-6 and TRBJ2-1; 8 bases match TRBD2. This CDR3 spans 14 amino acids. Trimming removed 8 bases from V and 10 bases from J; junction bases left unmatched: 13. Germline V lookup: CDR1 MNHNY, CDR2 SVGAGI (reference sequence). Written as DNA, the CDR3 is TGTGCCAGCGCCCCCCCGGGGGGGCCGAACGAGCAGTTCTTC. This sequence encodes CASAPPGGPNEQFF.

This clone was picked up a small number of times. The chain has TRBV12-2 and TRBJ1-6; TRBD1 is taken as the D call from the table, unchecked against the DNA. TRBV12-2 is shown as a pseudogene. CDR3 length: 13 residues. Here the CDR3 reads CASRRTRNSPLHF. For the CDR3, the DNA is TGTGCAAGTCGACGAACAAGAAATTCACCCCTCCACTTT.

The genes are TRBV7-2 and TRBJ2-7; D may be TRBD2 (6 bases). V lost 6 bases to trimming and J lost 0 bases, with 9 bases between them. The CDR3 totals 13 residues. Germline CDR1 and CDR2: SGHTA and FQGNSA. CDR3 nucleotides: TGTGCCAGCAGGGCGGGGAGCTCCTACGAGCAGTACTTC. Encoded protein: CASRAGSSYEQYF.

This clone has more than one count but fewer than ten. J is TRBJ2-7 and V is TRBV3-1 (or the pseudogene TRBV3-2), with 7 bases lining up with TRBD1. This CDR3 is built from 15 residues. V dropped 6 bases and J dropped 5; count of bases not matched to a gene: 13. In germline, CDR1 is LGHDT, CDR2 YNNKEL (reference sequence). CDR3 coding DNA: TGTGCCAGCAGTCCCCGAGAGGACAGGAAAGACGAGCAGTACTTC. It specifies CASSPREDRKDEQYF.

CDR3 loop: CASSPRRAGNTIYF. CDR3 bases: TGTGCCAGCAGCCCCCGGCGGGCTGGAAACACCATATATTTT. The chain couples TRBV7-2 to TRBJ1-3, with D unresolved. This CDR3 region has 14 residues. CDR1 is SGHTA, CDR2 FQGNSA, per germline. The V and J ends lost 5 bases and 2 bases respectively, with 10 bases between them.

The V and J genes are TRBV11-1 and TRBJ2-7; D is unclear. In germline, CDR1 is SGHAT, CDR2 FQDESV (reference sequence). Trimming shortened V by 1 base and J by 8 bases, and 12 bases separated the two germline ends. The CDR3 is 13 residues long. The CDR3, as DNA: TGTGCCAGCAGCTTAGGGCGGAACGTTCAGCAGTACTTC. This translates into CASSLGRNVQQYF.

CDR3 coding DNA: TGTGCCAGTACGGGACAGGGGGACAATGAGCAGTTCTTC. Translated: CASTGQGDNEQFF. The chain combines TRBV19 with TRBJ2-1, with 11 bases fitting TRBD1. J was trimmed by 5 bases and V by 7 bases; bases with no gene match: 1. The CDR3 spans 13 residues. Germline CDR1 LNHDA, CDR2 SQIVND (reference sequence).

The CDR3 sequence is CASSHPDLEALHF. CDR3 coding DNA: TGTGCCAGCAGTCACCCCGACCTGGAGGCCCTCCACTTT. The chain couples TRBV6-6 to TRBJ1-6; unclear D gene. The CDR3 runs 13 residues. CDR1 MNHNY and CDR2 SVGAGI come from the germline V gene (reference sequence). Trimming stripped 5 bases from V and 14 bases from J, with 16 bases between.

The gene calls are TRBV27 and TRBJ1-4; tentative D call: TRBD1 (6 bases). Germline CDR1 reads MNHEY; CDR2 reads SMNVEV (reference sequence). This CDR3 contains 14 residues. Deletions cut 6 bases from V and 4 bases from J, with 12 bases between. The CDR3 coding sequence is TGTGCCAGCAGACCCGACAGGAGTAATGAAAAACTGTTTTTT. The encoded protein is CASRPDRSNEKLFF.

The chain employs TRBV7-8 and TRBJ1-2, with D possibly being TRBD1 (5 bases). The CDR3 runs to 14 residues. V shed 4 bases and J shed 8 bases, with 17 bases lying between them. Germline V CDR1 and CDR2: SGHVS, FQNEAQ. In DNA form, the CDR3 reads TGTGCCAGCAGCTCCACCGGGTCTTGGGGCGGCTACACCTTC. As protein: CASSSTGSWGGYTF.

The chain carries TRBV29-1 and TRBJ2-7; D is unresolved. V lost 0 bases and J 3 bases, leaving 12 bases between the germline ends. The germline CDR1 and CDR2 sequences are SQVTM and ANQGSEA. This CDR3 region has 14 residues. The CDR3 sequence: CSVEDNSPGYEQYF. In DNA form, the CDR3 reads TGCAGCGTTGAAGATAATAGTCCTGGCTACGAGCAGTACTTC.

The CDR3 coding sequence is TGTGCCAGCAGCGTAGCGCAGGTCAACTATGGCTACACCTTC. Residues: CASSVAQVNYGYTF. The chain couples TRBV9 to TRBJ1-2; D gene unclear. The CDR3 sequence is 14 residues long. Trimming left V 0 bases short and J 2 bases short, with 8 bases between. The V gene's germline CDR1 is SGDLS and CDR2 YYNGEE.

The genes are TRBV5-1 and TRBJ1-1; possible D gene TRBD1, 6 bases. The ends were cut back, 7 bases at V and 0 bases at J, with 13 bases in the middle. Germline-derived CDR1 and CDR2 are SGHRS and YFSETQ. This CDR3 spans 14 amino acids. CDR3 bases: TGCGCCAGCTGCGACGGGACAATGAACACTGAAGCTTTCTTT. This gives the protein CASCDGTMNTEAFF.

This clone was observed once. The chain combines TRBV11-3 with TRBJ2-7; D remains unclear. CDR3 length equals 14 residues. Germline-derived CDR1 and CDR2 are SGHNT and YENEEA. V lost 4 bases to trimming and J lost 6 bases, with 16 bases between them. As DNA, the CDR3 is TGTGCCAGCAGCTCAGATGTCTCGTCTCCCGAGCAGTACTTC. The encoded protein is CASSSDVSSPEQYF.

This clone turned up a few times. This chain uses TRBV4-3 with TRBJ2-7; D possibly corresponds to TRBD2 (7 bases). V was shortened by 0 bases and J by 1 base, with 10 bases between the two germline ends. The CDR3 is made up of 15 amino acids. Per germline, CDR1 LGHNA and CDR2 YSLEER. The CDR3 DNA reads TGCGCCAGCAGCCAAGACAGGGGAGGGTCCTACGAGCAGTACTTC. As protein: CASSQDRGGSYEQYF.

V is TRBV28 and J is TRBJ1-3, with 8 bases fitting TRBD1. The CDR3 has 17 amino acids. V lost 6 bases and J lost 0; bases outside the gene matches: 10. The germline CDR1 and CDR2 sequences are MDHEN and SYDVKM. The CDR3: CASSPLGTGDSGNTIYF. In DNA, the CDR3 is TGTGCCAGCAGCCCCCTAGGGACAGGTGACTCTGGAAACACCATATATTTT. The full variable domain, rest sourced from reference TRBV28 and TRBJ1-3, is DVKVTQSSRYLVKRTGEKVFLECVQDMDHENMFWYRQDPGLGLRLIYFSYDVKMKEKGDIPEGYSVSREKKERFSLILESASTNQTSMYLCASSPLGTGDSGNTIYFGEGSWLTVV.

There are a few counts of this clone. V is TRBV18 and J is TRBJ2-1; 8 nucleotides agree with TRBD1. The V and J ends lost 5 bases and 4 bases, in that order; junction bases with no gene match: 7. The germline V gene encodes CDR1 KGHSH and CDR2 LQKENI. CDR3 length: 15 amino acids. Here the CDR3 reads CASSSSGGVYNEQFF. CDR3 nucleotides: TGTGCCAGCTCATCTTCAGGGGGCGTTTACAATGAGCAGTTCTTC.

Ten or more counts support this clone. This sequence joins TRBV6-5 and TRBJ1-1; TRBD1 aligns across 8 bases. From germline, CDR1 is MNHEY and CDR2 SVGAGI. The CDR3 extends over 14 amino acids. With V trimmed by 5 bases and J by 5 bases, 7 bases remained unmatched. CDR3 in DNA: TGTGCCAGCAGTCTTGACAGGGGTTGGACTGAAGCTTTCTTT. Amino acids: CASSLDRGWTEAFF.